This is a list of T cell receptor beta chains from one sample in a study of spatial heterogeneity in lung cancer. A single record per CDR3 protein comes from TCRdb applying MiXCR to the 5' RACE reads. The sample carries more than 80,000 distinct CDR3 sequences, about an eighth recorded once. The material was PBMCs, obtained at surgery. All receptors come from a male donor with early-stage non-small cell lung cancer. Both conserved end residues are part of each CDR3. The D gene is left open where the match is weak. Not all rows give a size; the values are once, few, many and, for expanded clones, a class.

-	TRBJ2-1	TRBV10-3	-	TGTGCCATCCTGCGGGACAAGTACAATGAGCAGTTCTTC	CAILRDKYNEQFF
TRBD1	TRBJ1-3	TRBV12-3/TRBV12-4	few	TGTGCCAGCAGTTTAACAGGGGGCACTGGAAACACCATATATTTT	CASSLTGGTGNTIYF
-	TRBJ1-5	TRBV7-9	few	TGTGCCAGCAGCTTTGGGGGGAGCGAGCCCCAGCATTTT	CASSFGGSEPQHF
TRBD2	TRBJ2-1	TRBV7-8	-	TGTGCCAGCAGCTCCGGGACTAGCGGGGGGGCAAGATATGAGCAGTTCTTC	CASSSGTSGGARYEQFF
-	TRBJ2-5	TRBV5-1	many	TGCGCCAGCAGCTTGGAGGCTAGGCTTGAGACCCAGTACTTC	CASSLEARLETQYF
TRBD1	TRBJ2-3	TRBV28	-	TGTGCCAGCAGTCCGGGGACAGGAATCACAGATACGCAGTATTTT	CASSPGTGITDTQYF
-	TRBJ1-2	TRBV10-3	few	TGTGCCATCAGTGAATCAGGGTTCTCTGGCTACACCTTC	CAISESGFSGYTF
-	TRBJ1-1	TRBV5-4	few	TGTGCCAGCAGCCCCGAAAGGGGGACGGAAGCTTTCTTT	CASSPERGTEAFF
-	TRBJ2-7	TRBV11-1	many	TGTGCCAGCAGCCAGGACCGACAAGCCTACGAGCAGTACTTC	CASSQDRQAYEQYF
-	TRBJ2-5	TRBV28	many	TGTGCCAGCAGTTTATTAGGGCAGGGCCAAGAGACCCAGTACTTC	CASSLLGQGQETQYF
-	TRBJ1-3	TRBV7-6	once	TGTGCCAGCAGCCGAATACTGGCCCCTGGAAACACCATATATTTT	CASSRILAPGNTIYF
-	TRBJ2-4	TRBV7-2	many	TGTGCCAGCAGCTTAGCAGCGGAGTCCAAAAACATTCAGTACTTC	CASSLAAESKNIQYF
TRBD1	TRBJ2-7	TRBV6-2/TRBV6-3	many	TGTGCCAGCACCGAGGACAGGGCGGGCGAGCAGTACTTC	CASTEDRAGEQYF
-	TRBJ1-1	TRBV28	-	TGTGCCAGCAGTCCTCCCGGGGCGACTGGCACTGAAGCTTTCTTT	CASSPPGATGTEAFF
TRBD2	TRBJ2-2	TRBV3-1	-	TGTGCCAGCAGCCAAGGACTAGCGGGAGCGGACGGGGAGCTGTTTTTT	CASSQGLAGADGELFF
TRBD1	TRBJ2-1	TRBV20-1	-	TGCAGTGCTAGCCAGGACAGGGTTCGGAATGAGCAGTTCTTC	CSASQDRVRNEQFF
-	TRBJ2-1	TRBV4-3	many	TGCGCCAGCAGCCAAGACGGGGCAGGAGTATACAATGAGCAGTTCTTC	CASSQDGAGVYNEQFF
TRBD2	TRBJ2-2	TRBV7-2	few	TGTGCCAGCAGCTCTTGGTTAGGACTAGCGGGACTCGGGGAGCTGTTTTTT	CASSSWLGLAGLGELFF
-	TRBJ2-6	TRBV7-3	few	TGTGCCAGCAGCTTAATGGTCAGCTCTGGGGCCAACGTCCTGACTTTC	CASSLMVSSGANVLTF
-	TRBJ1-4	TRBV28	few	TGTGCCAGCTCCCCAGCTGCAACTAATGAAAAACTGTTTTTT	CASSPAATNEKLFF
TRBD1	TRBJ2-5	TRBV7-9	few	TGTGCCAGCAGTTCTGGATACGGGACAGGGGATAGACAGACCCAGTACTTC	CASSSGYGTGDRQTQYF
-	TRBJ1-3	TRBV28	-	TGTGCCAGCACCCTCCCCGGTGGGTTAGGAAACACCATATATTTT	CASTLPGGLGNTIYF
-	TRBJ2-1	TRBV9	-	TGTGCCAGCAGCGTAGTACGTGATCGTCCCGATGAGCAGTTCTTC	CASSVVRDRPDEQFF
-	TRBJ2-7	TRBV5-1	many	TGCGCCAGCAGCCCTAGCATCTACGAGCAGTACTTC	CASSPSIYEQYF
-	TRBJ1-1	TRBV9	-	TGTGCCAGCAGCGTAGGAACGAACACTGAAGCTTTCTTT	CASSVGTNTEAFF
TRBD2	TRBJ2-7	TRBV10-3	-	TGTGCCATCAGTTTTGGACTAGCGGGATACGAGCAGTACTTC	CAISFGLAGYEQYF
TRBD1	TRBJ1-1	TRBV5-5	many	TGTGCCAGCAGCTCCGCAGGGGGCTTGAACACTGAAGCTTTCTTT	CASSSAGGLNTEAFF
TRBD1	TRBJ2-3	TRBV29-1	few	TGCAGCGTTGACTCCGGACAGGGGTTGGATACGCAGTATTTT	CSVDSGQGLDTQYF
-	TRBJ2-3	TRBV15	-	TGTGCCACCAGCAGAGGTCGAGCTAGCGCAGATACGCAGTATTTT	CATSRGRASADTQYF
-	TRBJ1-2	TRBV21-1	many	TGTGCCAGCAGCGCCTCGTCAACTCCCAACTATGGCTACACCTTC	CASSASSTPNYGYTF
-	TRBJ2-3	TRBV6-2/TRBV6-3	-	TGTGCCAGCAGTCGCCTAGTCCCCAGCACAGATACGCAGTATTTT	CASSRLVPSTDTQYF
-	TRBJ2-1	TRBV6-2/TRBV6-3	-	TGTGCCAGCAGTTACACCGCGATCGGGAGTTCCTACAATGAGCAGTTCTTC	CASSYTAIGSSYNEQFF
-	TRBJ2-6	TRBV2	many	TGTGCCAGCAGTGACCGAAGCTCTGGGGCCAACGTCCTGACTTTC	CASSDRSSGANVLTF
-	TRBJ2-7	TRBV20-1	-	TGCAGTGCTAGGGGGGACGGACTTTACGAGCAGTACTTC	CSARGDGLYEQYF
-	TRBJ2-1	TRBV6-2/TRBV6-3	-	TGTGCCAGCAGTTACCCCCGGGACAAAGTACACAATGAGCAGTTCTTC	CASSYPRDKVHNEQFF
-	TRBJ2-2	TRBV12-3/TRBV12-4	many	TGTGCCAGCAGTTCATCCTACACCGGGGAGCTGTTTTTT	CASSSSYTGELFF
TRBD1	TRBJ1-2	TRBV10-3	few	TGTGCCATCAGTGAGCCCAAGACAGGGCCCTATGGCTACACCTTC	CAISEPKTGPYGYTF
TRBD1	TRBJ2-7	TRBV4-3	few	TGCGCCAGCAGCCAAGGGACAGGCTCCAACTACGAGCAGTACTTC	CASSQGTGSNYEQYF
-	TRBJ2-1	TRBV4-1	many	TGCGCCAGCAGCAGGGAGGTTTACAATGAGCAGTTCTTC	CASSREVYNEQFF
-	TRBJ2-5	TRBV7-8	many	TGTGCCAGCAGCTCGTCTAGGACCCAGTACTTC	CASSSSRTQYF
TRBD1	TRBJ2-2	TRBV29-1	many	TGCAGCGTTCAGACAGGGGGGAGCACCGGGGAGCTGTTTTTT	CSVQTGGSTGELFF
TRBD1	TRBJ2-7	TRBV6-6	many	TGTGCCAGCAGAAAAACAGGGGGCTCCTACGAGCAGTACTTC	CASRKTGGSYEQYF
TRBD1	TRBJ2-2	TRBV29-1	few	TGCAGCGTTGAAGGGTCGACAGGGGGCCCACCGGGGACCGGGGAGCTGTTTTTT	CSVEGSTGGPPGTGELFF
TRBD2	TRBJ2-6	TRBV20-1	many	TGCAGTGTTAGGCCGCGGGAGAGCTCTGGGGCCAACGTCCTGACTTTC	CSVRPRESSGANVLTF
TRBD2	TRBJ2-3	TRBV12-3/TRBV12-4	few	TGTGCCAGCACCCCCGGTAGCGGGCCCCCGCGGGTAGATACGCAGTATTTT	CASTPGSGPPRVDTQYF
TRBD2	TRBJ2-7	TRBV20-1	-	TGCAGTGCTGGAGAGGGAGCGACTAGCGGGAGGGGCGAGCAGTACTTC	CSAGEGATSGRGEQYF
TRBD1	TRBJ1-5	TRBV12-3/TRBV12-4	-	TGTGCCAGCAGTGGGACAGGGTATCAGCCCCAGCATTTT	CASSGTGYQPQHF
-	TRBJ2-2	TRBV2	few	TGTGCCAGCATTTCGACTAGTAGCCCCGGGGAGCTGTTTTTT	CASISTSSPGELFF
-	TRBJ1-4	TRBV24-1	few	TGTGCCACCAGTGATTCGCGAACAGGTGAAAAACTGTTTTTT	CATSDSRTGEKLFF
-	TRBJ2-1	TRBV6-6	-	TGTGCCAGCAGTTCCCCCCGGACCGACGGATACAATGAGCAGTTCTTC	CASSSPRTDGYNEQFF
TRBD1	TRBJ1-1	TRBV5-1	-	TGCGCCAGCAGCTTGGTGACAGGGAAAGGGGACACTGAAGCTTTCTTT	CASSLVTGKGDTEAFF
TRBD2	TRBJ2-1	TRBV12-3/TRBV12-4	few	TGTGCCAGCAGTTCCAACCCGGGACTAGCGGGGGGGCATGTAGACAATGAGCAGTTCTTC	CASSSNPGLAGGHVDNEQFF